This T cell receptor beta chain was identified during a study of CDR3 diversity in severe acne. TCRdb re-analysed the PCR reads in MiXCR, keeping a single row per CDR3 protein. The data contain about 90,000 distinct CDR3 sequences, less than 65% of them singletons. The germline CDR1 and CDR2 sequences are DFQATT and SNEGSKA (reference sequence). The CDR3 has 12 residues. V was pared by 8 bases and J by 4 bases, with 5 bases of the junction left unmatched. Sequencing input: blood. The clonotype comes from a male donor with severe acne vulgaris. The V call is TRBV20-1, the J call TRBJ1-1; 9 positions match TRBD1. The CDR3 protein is CSTRTGVTEAFF. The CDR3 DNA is TGCAGTACAAGGACAGGGGTCACTGAAGCTTTCTTT.